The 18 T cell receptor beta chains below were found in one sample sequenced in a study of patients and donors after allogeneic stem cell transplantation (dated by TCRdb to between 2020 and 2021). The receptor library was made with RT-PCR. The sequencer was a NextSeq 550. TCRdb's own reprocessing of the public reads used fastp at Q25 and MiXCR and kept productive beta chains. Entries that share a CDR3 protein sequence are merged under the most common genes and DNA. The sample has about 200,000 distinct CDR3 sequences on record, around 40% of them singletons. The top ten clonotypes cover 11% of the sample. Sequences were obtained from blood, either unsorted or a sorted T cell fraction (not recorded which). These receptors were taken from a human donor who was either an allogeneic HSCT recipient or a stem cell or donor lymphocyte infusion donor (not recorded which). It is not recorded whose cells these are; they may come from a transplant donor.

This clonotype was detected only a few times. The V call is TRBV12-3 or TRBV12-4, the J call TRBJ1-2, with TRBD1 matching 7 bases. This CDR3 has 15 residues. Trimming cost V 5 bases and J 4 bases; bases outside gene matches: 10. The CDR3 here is CASSRQGYDGYGYTF. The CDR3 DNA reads TGTGCCAGCAGTCGACAGGGATATGATGGCTATGGCTACACCTTC.

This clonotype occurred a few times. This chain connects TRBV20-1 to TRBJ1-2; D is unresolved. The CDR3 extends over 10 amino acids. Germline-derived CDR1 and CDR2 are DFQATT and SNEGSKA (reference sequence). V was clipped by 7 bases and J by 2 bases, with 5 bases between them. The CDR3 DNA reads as TGCAGTGTTCCCAACTATGGCTACACCTTC. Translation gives CSVPNYGYTF.

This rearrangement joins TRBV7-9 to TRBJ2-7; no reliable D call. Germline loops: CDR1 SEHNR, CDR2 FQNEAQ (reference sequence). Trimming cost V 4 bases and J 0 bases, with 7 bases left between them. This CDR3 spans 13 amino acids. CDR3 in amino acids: CASSSQSSYEQYF. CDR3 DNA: TGTGCCAGCAGCTCCCAGAGCTCCTACGAGCAGTACTTC.

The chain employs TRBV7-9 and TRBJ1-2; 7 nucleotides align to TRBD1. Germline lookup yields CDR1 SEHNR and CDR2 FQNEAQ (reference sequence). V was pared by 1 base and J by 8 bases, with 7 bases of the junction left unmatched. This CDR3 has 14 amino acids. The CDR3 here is CASSLVGRGRGYTF. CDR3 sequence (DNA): TGTGCCAGCAGCTTAGTAGGCAGGGGGAGAGGCTACACCTTC.

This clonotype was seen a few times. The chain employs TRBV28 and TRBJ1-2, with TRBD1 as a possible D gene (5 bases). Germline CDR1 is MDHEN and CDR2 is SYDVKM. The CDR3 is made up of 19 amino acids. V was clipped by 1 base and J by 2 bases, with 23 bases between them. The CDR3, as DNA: TGTGCCAGCAGTTTATTTTTCGAGAAGGGAAGGGGACGGAACTATGGCTACACCTTC. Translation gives CASSLFFEKGRGRNYGYTF.

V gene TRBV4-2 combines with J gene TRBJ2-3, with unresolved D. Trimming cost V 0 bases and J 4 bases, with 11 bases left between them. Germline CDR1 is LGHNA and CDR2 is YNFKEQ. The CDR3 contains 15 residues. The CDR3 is CASSQEVSGADTQYF. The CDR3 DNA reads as TGTGCCAGCAGCCAAGAAGTGAGTGGGGCAGATACGCAGTATTTT.

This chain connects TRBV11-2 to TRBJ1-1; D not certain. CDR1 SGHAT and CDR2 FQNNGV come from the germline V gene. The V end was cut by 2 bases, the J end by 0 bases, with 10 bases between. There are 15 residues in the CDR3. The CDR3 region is CASSLKGTMNTEAFF. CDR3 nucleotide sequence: TGTGCCAGCAGCTTAAAAGGTACCATGAACACTGAAGCTTTCTTT.

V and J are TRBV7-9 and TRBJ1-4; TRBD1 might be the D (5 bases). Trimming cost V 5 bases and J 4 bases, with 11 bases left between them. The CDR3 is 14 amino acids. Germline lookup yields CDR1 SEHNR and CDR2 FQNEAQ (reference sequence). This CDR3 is CASSRTGVNEKLFF. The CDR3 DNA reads TGTGCCAGCAGCCGTACAGGTGTTAATGAAAAACTGTTTTTT.

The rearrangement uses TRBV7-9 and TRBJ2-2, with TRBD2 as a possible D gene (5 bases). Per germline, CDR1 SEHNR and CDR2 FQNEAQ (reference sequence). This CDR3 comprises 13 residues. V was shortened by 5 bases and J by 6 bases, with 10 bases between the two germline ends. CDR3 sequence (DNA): TGTGCCAGCAGCCCTGCGGGTCCCGGGGAGCTGTTTTTT. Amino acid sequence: CASSPAGPGELFF. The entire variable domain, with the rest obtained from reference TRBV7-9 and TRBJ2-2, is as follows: DTGVSQNPRHKITKRGQNVTFRCDPISEHNRLYWYRQTLGQGPEFLTYFQNEAQLEKSRLLSDRFSAERPKGSFSTLEIQRTEQGDSAMYLCASSPAGPGELFFGEGSRLTVL.

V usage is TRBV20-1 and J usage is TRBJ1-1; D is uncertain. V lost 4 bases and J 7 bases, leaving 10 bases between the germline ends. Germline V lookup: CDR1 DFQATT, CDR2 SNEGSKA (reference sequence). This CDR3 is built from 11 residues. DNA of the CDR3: TGCAGTGCTATGGACGGAGTTGAAGCTTTCTTT. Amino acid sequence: CSAMDGVEAFF.

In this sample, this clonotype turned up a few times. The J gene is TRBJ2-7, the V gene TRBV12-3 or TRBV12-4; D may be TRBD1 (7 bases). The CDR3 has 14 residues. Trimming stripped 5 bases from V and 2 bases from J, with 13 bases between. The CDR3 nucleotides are TGTGCCAGCAGTCCCACAGGGGAGGCCTACGAGCAGTACTTC. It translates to CASSPTGEAYEQYF.

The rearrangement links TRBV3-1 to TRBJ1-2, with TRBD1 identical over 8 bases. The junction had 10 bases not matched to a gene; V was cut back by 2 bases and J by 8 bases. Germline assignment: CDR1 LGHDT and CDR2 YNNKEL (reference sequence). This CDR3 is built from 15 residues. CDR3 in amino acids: CASSQRPGGAEGYTF. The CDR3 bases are TGTGCCAGCAGCCAACGCCCAGGGGGCGCGGAGGGCTACACCTTC.

In DNA, the CDR3 is TGCGCCAGCAGCACCGGAGACGATTGGAACATTCAGTACTTC. Its protein product is CASSTGDDWNIQYF. The chain has TRBV5-1 and TRBJ2-4; D is ambiguous. CDR1 SGHRS and CDR2 YFSETQ come from the germline V gene. This CDR3 has 14 residues. The V and J ends lost 4 bases and 7 bases respectively, with 15 bases between them.

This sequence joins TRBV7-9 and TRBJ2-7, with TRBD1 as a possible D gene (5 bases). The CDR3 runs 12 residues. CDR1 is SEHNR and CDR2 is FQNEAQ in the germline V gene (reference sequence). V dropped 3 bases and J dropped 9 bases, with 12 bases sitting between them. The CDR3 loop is CASSFRQGVQYF. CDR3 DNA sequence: TGTGCCAGCAGCTTCCGGCAGGGTGTGCAGTACTTC.

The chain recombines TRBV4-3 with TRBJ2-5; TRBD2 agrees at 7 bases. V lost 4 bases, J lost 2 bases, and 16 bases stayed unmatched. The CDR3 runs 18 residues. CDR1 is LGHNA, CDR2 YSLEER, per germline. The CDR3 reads CASSRHPLAGERQETQYF. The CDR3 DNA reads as TGCGCCAGCAGCCGGCATCCCTTGGCGGGGGAGAGACAAGAGACCCAGTACTTC.

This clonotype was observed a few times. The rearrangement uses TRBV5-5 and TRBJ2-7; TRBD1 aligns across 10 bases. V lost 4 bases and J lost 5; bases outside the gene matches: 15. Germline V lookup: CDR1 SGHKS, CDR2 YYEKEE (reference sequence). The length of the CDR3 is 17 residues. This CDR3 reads CASSPPDRGPSPNEQYF. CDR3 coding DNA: TGTGCCAGCAGCCCCCCTGACAGGGGGCCGTCTCCCAACGAGCAGTACTTC. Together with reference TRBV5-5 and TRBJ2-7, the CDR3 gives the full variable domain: DAGVTQSPTHLIKTRGQQVTLRCSPISGHKSVSWYQQVLGQGPQFIFQYYEKEERGRGNFPDRFSARQFPNYSSELNVNALLLGDSALYLCASSPPDRGPSPNEQYFGPGTRLTVT.

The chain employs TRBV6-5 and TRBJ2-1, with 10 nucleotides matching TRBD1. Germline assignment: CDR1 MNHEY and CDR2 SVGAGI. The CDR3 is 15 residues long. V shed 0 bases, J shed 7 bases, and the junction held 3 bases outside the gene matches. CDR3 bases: TGTGCCAGCAGTTACTCGGGACAGGGGACGAATGAGCAGTTCTTC. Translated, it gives CASSYSGQGTNEQFF.

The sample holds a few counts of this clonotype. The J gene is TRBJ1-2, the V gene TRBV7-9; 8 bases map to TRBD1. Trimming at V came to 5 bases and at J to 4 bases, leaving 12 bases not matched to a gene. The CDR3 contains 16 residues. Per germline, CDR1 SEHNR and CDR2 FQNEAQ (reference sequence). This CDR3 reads CASSPKYGQGGYGYTF. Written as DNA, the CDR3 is TGTGCCAGCAGCCCGAAGTACGGACAGGGAGGCTATGGCTACACCTTC.